This T cell receptor beta chain derives from a study of shared clonotypes between healthy human individuals (TCRdb year 2020). With regard to the full study: A few men and two women, aged 18 to 49 years, made up the cohort. For each donor, three plates each were used for CD4 naive and CD4 memory, two plates were used for CD8 naive, and one plate was used for CD8 memory. To estimate repertoire size and how much clonotypes are shared between individuals, the study performed deep sequencing of blood TCR repertoires from about 5 healthy adults. To increase sequencing depth and limit assay-specific biases, TCR repertoire library preparation and sequencing were carried out by different laboratories using diverse techniques. Per donor, leukapheresis produced somewhere between about 0.94 and 9.5 billion PBMCs.

Summary of the overall study and its limitations: Even with the large sequencing depth, rarefaction of the sorted-subset datasets indicated that sequencing was incomplete. Naive subsets generally had larger estimated clonotype richness than memory subsets did. Compared with non-shared clonotypes, clonotypes shared by all four sorted-subset donors had higher generation probabilities. Because the study included only a small number of donors, the genetic and exposure-history diversity represented was limited. Roughly 5.2% of naive CD4, 3.5% of naive CD8, 2.3% of memory CD4, and 0.35% to 0.4% of memory CD8 clonotypes were shared across several donors. Sampling was restricted to blood, and TCR repertoires in tissue are likely to differ from TCR repertoires in blood. Pairwise subsampling led to the expectation that sequencing depth would affect the degree of clonotype sharing among donors.

The donors were healthy, HIV-negative adults with no recently reported acute infections or vaccinations. Every donor was a Caucasian adult living in Nashville, Tennessee, USA. CD8 memory samples combined magnetically selected CD45RO+ cells with CCR7-negative CD45RA+ effector memory (TemRA) cells. Blood was collected by leukapheresis, and PBMCs were isolated by Ficoll-Histopaque density gradient centrifugation and then cryopreserved in liquid nitrogen vapor phase. Analytical flow cytometry was used to check the purity and quantity of each magnetically sorted T cell population. Genomic DNA was isolated from every sorted fraction and measured by UV absorbance on a Nanodrop 2000c. A distance of 7 bases separates the germline ends of V and J, which lose 7 bases and 0 bases respectively. The germline V gene specifies MDHEN as CDR1 and SYDVKM as CDR2. The CDR3 numbers 12 residues from cysteine through phenylalanine. Solely the CDR3 DNA is kept, with 36 bases framed from the first base.

With regard to this clone: Its antigen remains undetermined. No base quality information exists; no much larger clone differs at one position.

Using the deep immunoSEQ assay, multiplex PCR amplified TCR CDR3 regions from genomic DNA. Genomic DNA extracted from each cell subset was distributed evenly over all wells of several immunoSEQ 96-well plates, and each plate served as one replicate. Each replicate PCR for sorted subsets received about 0.2 ug genomic DNA, equal to roughly 30,000 T cell genomes. The purified libraries were quantified using a Qubit 3.0 fluorometer, sized with a Bioanalyzer 2100, and then quantified again using the KAPA Library Quantification kit. Every immunoSEQ 96-well plate was sequenced on a dedicated single-read 150-cycle Illumina NextSeq 550 flow cell. In the source study's methods: Because the immunoSEQ output held only junctional sequences and lacked quality scores, the filtering could not match the filtering applied to full-length reads. Sequences were annotated with PyIR, a Python wrapper for IgBLAST v1.9, and V/J genes and CDR3 were assigned using IMGT germline references. Any read was removed if the V/J assignment was weak (E-value above 1e-6), the CDR3 was missing, or the read contained stop codons, out-of-frame junctions, or ambiguous translated residues. V3J clonotypes were defined as sequences sharing an identical inferred V gene, J gene, and CDR3 amino acid sequence. Percentage overlap between repertoires was computed as shared unique clonotypes divided by the size of the smaller repertoire. Three approaches were used to assess repertoire richness: RTK rarefaction, the Chao1 estimator, and Recon v2.1 estimates of unobserved clonotypes. Generation probabilities for all TCRbeta clonotypes obtained by the gDNA method from several donors were computed using OLGA. This is the immuneACCESS table as TCRdb keeps it, with only in-frame sequences that have V and J called. A part of the clones is gone; compared with another copy, unresolved V genes explain less than half, and the rest is unexplained. Clonal size and the V and J genes are those of that table, whereas D and trimming came from the DNA. In all, the sample holds roughly 380,000 clones, and roughly 96% of those were seen once. The leading ten clones occupy 0.32% of the sample.

The clonotype originates from a man aged 25-40 years in good health. The rearranged segments are TRBV28 and TRBJ2-7, with no reliable assignment of the D segment. The sequencing sample was made of memory CD8+ T cells sorted from blood. The cell subset or site label, as the study defines it: CD45RO+ cells pooled with CCR7-negative TemRA cells. The sequenced DNA: TGTGCCAGCACCCCGAACTCCTACGAGCAGTACTTC. Translated, this gives CASTPNSYEQYF.